The 2 T cell receptor beta chains presented below share a single source sample, sequenced in a study of shared clonotypes between healthy human individuals. The assay was immunoSEQ multiplex PCR, and TCRdb's table has in-frame clones only and misses some. The sample includes roughly 1,100,000 clones, approximately 72% seen only once; the top ten take approximately 1.5%. Material: memory CD4+ T cells sorted from blood. Indicated subset: CD45RA-negative fraction. The source of these receptors is a man younger than 35 in good health.

This clone was counted between two and nine times. This chain links TRBV27 with TRBJ1-5; weak D call: TRBD1 (5 bases). The CDR3 sequence is 16 residues long. Germline V gene data show CDR1 as MNHEY and CDR2 as SMNVEV (reference sequence). Trimming left V 8 bases short and J 0 bases short, with 17 bases between. The CDR3 region is CASAQGSGYSNQPQHF. The CDR3 coding sequence is TGTGCCAGCGCCCAGGGTTCGGGGTATAGCAATCAGCCCCAGCATTTT.

This chain links TRBV4-1 with TRBJ2-3; possibly TRBD2 for D (5 bases). CDR1 and CDR2 (germline): MGHRA, YSYEKL. The CDR3 loop spans 17 amino acids. Between the trimmed V and J ends, which lost 3 bases and 1 base, there was a span of 17 bases. The CDR3 DNA reads as TGCGCCAGCAGCCACGGGGTAGCGAAGATTCGCACAGATACGCAGTATTTT. Encoded protein: CASSHGVAKIRTDTQYF.